This TCR beta chain comes out of a study of blood T cells in healthy people across ages. Combining a sample-barcoded 5' primer with a J-beta primer mix, a second PCR ran for 7 to 11 cycles. MiXCR was run by TCRdb on the 5' RACE reads, yielding one entry per CDR3 protein. The sample lists about 1,400,000 distinct CDR3 sequences, 59% seen once, with 5% to 7% in the top ten. The sequenced sample consisted of blood. This receptor was identified in a young man in good health.

CDR3 region: CSASVREETQYF. The DNA for the CDR3 is TGCAGTGCTAGTGTGCGCGAAGAGACCCAGTACTTC. The chain links TRBV20-1 to TRBJ2-5; no reliable D call. The CDR3 is made up of 12 amino acids. Deletions cut 3 bases from V and 3 bases from J, with 8 bases between. Germline loops: CDR1 DFQATT, CDR2 SNEGSKA (reference sequence).